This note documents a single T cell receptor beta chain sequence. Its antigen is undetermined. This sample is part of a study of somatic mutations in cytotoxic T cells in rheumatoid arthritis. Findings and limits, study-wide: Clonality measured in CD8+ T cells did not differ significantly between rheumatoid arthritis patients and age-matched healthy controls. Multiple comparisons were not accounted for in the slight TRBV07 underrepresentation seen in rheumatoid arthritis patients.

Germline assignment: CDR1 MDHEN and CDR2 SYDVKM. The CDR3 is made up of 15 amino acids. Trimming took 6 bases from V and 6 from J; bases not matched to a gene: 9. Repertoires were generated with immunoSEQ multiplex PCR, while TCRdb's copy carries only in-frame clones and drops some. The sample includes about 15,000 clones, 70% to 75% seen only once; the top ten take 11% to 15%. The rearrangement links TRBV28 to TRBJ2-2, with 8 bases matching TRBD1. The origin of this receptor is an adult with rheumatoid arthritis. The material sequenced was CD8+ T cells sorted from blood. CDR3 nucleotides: TGTGCCAGCAGCAAGGACAGGGCGAGTGCCGGGGAGCTGTTTTTT. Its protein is CASSKDRASAGELFF.